The clone carrying this TCR beta chain was observed many times. Approximately 1 million sorted CD4+ or CD8+ T cells made each library. The data are from a study of neurological immune-mediated disorders. Unmatched junction bases numbered 2, after V lost 0 bases and J lost 8 bases. The germline V gene encodes CDR1 SGHRS and CDR2 YFSETQ. The CDR3 length is 13 residues. TCRdb reprocessed the 5' RACE reads via MiXCR and lists one record per CDR3 protein. The sample has over 40,000 distinct CDR3 sequences, just under 6.5% seen once. Sequenced input: CD4+ T cells from blood. The clonotype originates from a woman in her thirties or forties in good health. This chain links TRBV5-1 with TRBJ1-2; 9 bases align to TRBD1. The CDR3 is CASSLGGQGGYTF. The DNA for the CDR3 is TGCGCCAGCAGCTTGGGGGGACAGGGAGGCTACACCTTC.